This TCR beta chain emerged from a study of T-cell reconstitution after alpha-beta-depleted transplantation in children. Notes on the study in general: A year post-transplant, T-cell counts and diversity derived mostly from newly produced T cells.

This CDR3 is 15 amino acids long. The germline V and J ends were trimmed by 4 bases and 2 bases, with 15 bases remaining between them. Germline loops: CDR1 MGHRA, CDR2 YSYEKL. Molecular barcoding with unique molecular identifiers was used for the TCRbeta library. TCRdb recomputed calls from the PCR reads with MiXCR, one row per CDR3 protein. The table includes approximately 430,000 distinct CDR3 sequences, 15% to 20% detected once. As to this clonotype: Its antigen remains unidentified.

This TCR was sampled from a boy less than two years old who had a stem cell transplant for Wiskott-Aldrich syndrome, so the T cells may come from the graft donor. The J gene is TRBJ2-7, the V gene TRBV4-1, with D possibly called TRBD1 or TRBD2 (6 bases each). Sequenced here: PBMCs, mostly from graft donor cells, sampled 360 days after TCRalphabeta/CD19-depleted stem cell transplant. Here the CDR3 reads CASSLLRGAPYEQYF. The CDR3 nucleotides read TGCGCCAGCAGCCTCCTGAGGGGGGCCCCCTACGAGCAGTACTTC.